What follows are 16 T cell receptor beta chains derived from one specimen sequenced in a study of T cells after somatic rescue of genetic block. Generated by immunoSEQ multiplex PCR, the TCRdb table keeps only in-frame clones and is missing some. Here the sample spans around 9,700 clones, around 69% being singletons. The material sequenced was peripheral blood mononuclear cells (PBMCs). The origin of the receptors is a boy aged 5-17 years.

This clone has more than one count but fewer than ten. The chain's CDR3 is CAISDIATGGSQPQHF. Written as DNA, the CDR3 is TGTGCCATCAGTGATATAGCGACAGGGGGTTCACAGCCCCAGCATTTT. The chain uses TRBV10-3 and TRBJ1-5; TRBD1 aligns across 9 bases. V shed 3 bases and J 7 bases; nucleotides not matched to a gene: 10. Germline V gene lookup returns CDR1 ENHRY and CDR2 SYGVKD. This CDR3 comprises 16 residues.

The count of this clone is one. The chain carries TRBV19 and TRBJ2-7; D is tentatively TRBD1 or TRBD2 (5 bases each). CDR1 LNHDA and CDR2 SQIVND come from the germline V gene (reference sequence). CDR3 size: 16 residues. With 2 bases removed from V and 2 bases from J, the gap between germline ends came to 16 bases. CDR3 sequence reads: CASSISSRDRPYEQYF. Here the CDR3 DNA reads TGTGCCAGTAGTATATCCTCACGGGACCGACCCTACGAGCAGTACTTC.

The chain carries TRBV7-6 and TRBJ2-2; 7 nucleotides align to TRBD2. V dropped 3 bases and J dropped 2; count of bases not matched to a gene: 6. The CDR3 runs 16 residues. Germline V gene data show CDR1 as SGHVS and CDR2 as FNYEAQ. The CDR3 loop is CASSLGGSPNTGELFF. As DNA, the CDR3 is TGTGCCAGCAGCTTGGGCGGGAGTCCTAACACCGGGGAGCTGTTTTTT.

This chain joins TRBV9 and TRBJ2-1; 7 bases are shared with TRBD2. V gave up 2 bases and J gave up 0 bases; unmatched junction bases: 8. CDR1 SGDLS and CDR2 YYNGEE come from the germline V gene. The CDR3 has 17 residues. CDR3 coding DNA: TGTGCCAGCAGCGTTGCCCCACCGGGGGGCTCCTACAATGAGCAGTTCTTC. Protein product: CASSVAPPGGSYNEQFF.

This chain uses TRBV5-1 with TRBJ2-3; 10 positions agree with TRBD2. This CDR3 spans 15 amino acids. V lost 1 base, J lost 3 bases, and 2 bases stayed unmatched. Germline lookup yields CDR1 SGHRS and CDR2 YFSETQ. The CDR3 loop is CASSLTSGITDTQYF. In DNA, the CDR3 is TGCGCCAGCAGCTTGACTAGCGGGATAACAGATACGCAGTATTTT.

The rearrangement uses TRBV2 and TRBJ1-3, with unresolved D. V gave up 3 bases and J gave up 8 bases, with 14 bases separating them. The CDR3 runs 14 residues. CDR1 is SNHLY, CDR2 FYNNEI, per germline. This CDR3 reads CASSENRVPDTIYF. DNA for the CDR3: TGTGCCAGCAGTGAGAACAGAGTGCCTGACACCATATATTTT.

The CDR3 region has the DNA TGTGCCAGTAGTTACGGACCCCGGGGTGAGCAGTTCTTC. The encoded protein is CASSYGPRGEQFF. This rearrangement joins TRBV19 to TRBJ2-1; D perhaps matches TRBD2 (5 bases). CDR1 and CDR2 (germline): LNHDA, SQIVND (reference sequence). With 5 bases removed from V and 9 bases from J, the gap between germline ends came to 14 bases. CDR3 length: 13 residues.

CDR3 protein: CASSPWAWLERDYNEQFF. DNA of the CDR3: TGTGCCAGCAGCCCATGGGCCTGGCTAGAAAGAGATTACAATGAGCAGTTCTTC. This chain joins TRBV7-8 and TRBJ2-1; D unclear. Between the trimmed V and J ends, which lost 5 bases and 4 bases, there was a span of 24 bases. This CDR3 contains 18 residues. Germline CDR1 and CDR2: SGHVS and FQNEAQ.

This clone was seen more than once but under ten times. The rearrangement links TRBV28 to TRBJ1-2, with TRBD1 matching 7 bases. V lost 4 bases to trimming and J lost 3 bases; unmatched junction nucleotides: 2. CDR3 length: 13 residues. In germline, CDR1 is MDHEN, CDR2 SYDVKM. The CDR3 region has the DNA TGTGCCAGCAGTTGGGGGACAGACTATGGCTACACCTTC. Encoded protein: CASSWGTDYGYTF.

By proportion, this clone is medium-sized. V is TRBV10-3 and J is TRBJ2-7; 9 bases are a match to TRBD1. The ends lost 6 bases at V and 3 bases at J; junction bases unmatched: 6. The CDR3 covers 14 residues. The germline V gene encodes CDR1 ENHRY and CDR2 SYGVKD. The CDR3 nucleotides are TGTGCCATCAGGCCGGGACAGGGAGGCTACGAGCAGTACTTC. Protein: CAIRPGQGGYEQYF.

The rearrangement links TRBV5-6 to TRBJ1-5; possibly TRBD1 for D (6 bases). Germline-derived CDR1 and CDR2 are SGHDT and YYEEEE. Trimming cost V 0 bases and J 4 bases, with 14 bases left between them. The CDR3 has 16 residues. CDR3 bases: TGTGCCAGCAGCTTGGGGTTGGGGACAATAAATCAGCCCCAGCATTTT. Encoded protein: CASSLGLGTINQPQHF.

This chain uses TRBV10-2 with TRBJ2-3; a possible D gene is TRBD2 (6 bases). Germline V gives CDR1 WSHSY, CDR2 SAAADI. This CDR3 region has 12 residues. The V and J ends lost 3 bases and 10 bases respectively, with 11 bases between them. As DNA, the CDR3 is TGCGCCAGCAGTGACCAGGGACTTTCGCAGTATTTT. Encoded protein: CASSDQGLSQYF.

CDR3 sequence reads: CASSIHLADPGNNEQFF. The CDR3 region has the DNA TGTGCCAGCAGCATCCACTTAGCGGACCCCGGCAACAATGAGCAGTTCTTC. The chain employs TRBV11-2 and TRBJ2-1, with D maybe TRBD2 (6 bases). V was shortened by 5 bases and J by 5 bases, with 22 bases between the two germline ends. The CDR3 is 17 amino acids. Germline-derived CDR1 and CDR2 are SGHAT and FQNNGV.

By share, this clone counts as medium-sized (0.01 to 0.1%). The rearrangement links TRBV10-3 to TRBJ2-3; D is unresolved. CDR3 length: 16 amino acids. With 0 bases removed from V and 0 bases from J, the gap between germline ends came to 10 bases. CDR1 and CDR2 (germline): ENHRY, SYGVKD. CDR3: CAISESMAASTDTQYF. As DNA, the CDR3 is TGTGCCATCAGTGAGTCGATGGCGGCTAGCACAGATACGCAGTATTTT.

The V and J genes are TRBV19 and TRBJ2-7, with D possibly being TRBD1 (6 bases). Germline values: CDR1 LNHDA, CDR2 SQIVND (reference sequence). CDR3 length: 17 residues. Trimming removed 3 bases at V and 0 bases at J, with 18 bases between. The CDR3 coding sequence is TGTGCCAGTAGTATCCACATCGCGACAGGCCTCTCCTACGAGCAGTACTTC. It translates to CASSIHIATGLSYEQYF.

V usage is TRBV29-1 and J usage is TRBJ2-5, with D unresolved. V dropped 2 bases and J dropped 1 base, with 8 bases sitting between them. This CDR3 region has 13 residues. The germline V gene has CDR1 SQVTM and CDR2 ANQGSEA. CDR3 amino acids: CSVEKGFQETQYF. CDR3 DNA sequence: TGCAGCGTTGAAAAAGGTTTCCAAGAGACCCAGTACTTC.